The next 17 T cell receptor beta chains were all read from a single sample in a study of T cell repertoires in cytomegalovirus infection. These receptors have no identified antigens. Using its own MiXCR run on the reads, TCRdb lists one record per CDR3 protein. The sample yields some 500,000 distinct CDR3 sequences, roughly a third seen once. Sequencing used cultured PBMCs, obtained from culture after CMV antigen stimulation. Receptors originate from a human donor in good health (CMV status not recorded). Some clones in this sample may be carry-over from other donors' samples.

The CDR3 loop reads CASSQEASGVGYEQYF. CDR3 coding DNA: TGTGCCAGCAGCCAAGAGGCATCAGGGGTGGGGTACGAGCAGTACTTC. V and J are TRBV4-2 and TRBJ2-7, with a tentative D call TRBD1 (6 bases). Trimming shortened V by 0 bases and J by 4 bases, and 16 bases separated the two germline ends. CDR1 and CDR2 (germline): LGHNA, YNFKEQ. This CDR3 is 16 amino acids long.

This clonotype showed up just a few times. V and J are TRBV6-1 and TRBJ2-1; 10 positions match TRBD2. The CDR3 contains 14 residues. With V trimmed by 10 bases and J by 4 bases, 7 bases remained unmatched. CDR1 is MNHNS and CDR2 is SASEGT in the germline V gene. Here the CDR3 DNA reads TGTGCCATAAGTGGGACTAGCGCATACAATGAGCAGTTCTTC. Translating gives CAISGTSAYNEQFF.

This clonotype was seen only a few times. The gene calls are TRBV7-2 and TRBJ2-1; the D is unclear. V shed 5 bases and J shed 0 bases, with 5 bases lying between them. Germline V CDR1 and CDR2: SGHTA, FQGNSA. This CDR3 has 13 residues. The CDR3 region has the DNA TGTGCCAGCAGCCGGTTCTCCTACAATGAGCAGTTCTTC. This encodes CASSRFSYNEQFF.

This chain joins TRBV11-2 and TRBJ2-3; 11 bases align to TRBD2. This CDR3 region has 16 residues. Per germline, CDR1 SGHAT and CDR2 FQNNGV. V lost 1 base to trimming and J lost 10 bases; unmatched junction nucleotides: 10. Here the CDR3 reads CASSLAFASGRNPQYF. CDR3 nucleotide sequence: TGTGCCAGCAGCTTAGCTTTTGCTAGCGGGAGGAACCCGCAGTATTTT.

This clonotype occurred many times. This chain's CDR3 is CSARVRDRDTGELFF. CDR3 DNA: TGCAGTGCTAGGGTTAGGGACCGGGACACCGGGGAGCTGTTTTTT. The rearrangement joins TRBV20-1 to TRBJ2-2, with D perhaps given as TRBD1 or TRBD2 (5 bases each). In germline, CDR1 is DFQATT, CDR2 SNEGSKA (reference sequence). CDR3 length: 15 residues. With 3 bases removed from V and 3 bases from J, the gap between germline ends came to 14 bases.

This chain connects TRBV12-3 or TRBV12-4 to TRBJ1-5; a weak D match, TRBD1 (5 bases). The V end lost 6 bases, the J end lost 6 bases, and 15 bases lay between the germline ends. The CDR3 runs to 14 residues. The CDR3 nucleotides read TGTGCCAGCAGCCTTGGCAGGGCGGGTCAGCCCCAGCATTTT. The encoded protein is CASSLGRAGQPQHF.

Many counts were recorded for this clonotype. The J gene is TRBJ1-6, the V gene TRBV7-3, with D unclear. The CDR3 is made up of 14 amino acids. CDR1 is SGHTA and CDR2 is FQGTGA in the germline V gene. Trimming stripped 0 bases from V and 7 bases from J, with 7 bases between. DNA of the CDR3: TGTGCCAGCAGCTTAACCCGGGAGAATTCACCCCTCCACTTT. Amino acids: CASSLTRENSPLHF. Drawing the rest from reference TRBV7-3 and TRBJ1-6, the complete variable domain is GAGVSQTPSNKVTEKGKYVELRCDPISGHTALYWYRQSLGQGPEFLIYFQGTGAADDSGLPNDRFFAVRPEGSVSTLKIQRTERGDSAVYLCASSLTRENSPLHFGNGTRLTVT.

The chain is built from TRBV6-1 and TRBJ1-1; TRBD1 might be the D (6 bases). The CDR3 is made up of 14 amino acids. Germline loops: CDR1 MNHNS, CDR2 SASEGT. Trimming took 6 bases from V and 4 from J, leaving 15 bases between them. As DNA, the CDR3 is TGTGCCAGCAGGCAGGGGTTGGGGGGCACTGAAGCTTTCTTT. Its protein product is CASRQGLGGTEAFF.

This chain connects TRBV7-9 to TRBJ1-1, with D maybe TRBD1 (6 bases). Germline CDR1 and CDR2: SEHNR and FQNEAQ (reference sequence). The length of the CDR3 is 14 residues. V was clipped by 4 bases and J by 7 bases, with 16 bases between them. CDR3 DNA sequence: TGTGCCAGCAGCTCCCCACTTCAGGGGCGTGAAGCTTTCTTT. Protein product: CASSSPLQGREAFF.

The rearrangement joins TRBV6-1 to TRBJ2-7; perhaps D is TRBD1 or TRBD2 (5 bases each). The V gene lost 1 base and the J gene lost 3 bases, with 13 bases spanning the gap. The germline V gene has CDR1 MNHNS and CDR2 SASEGT. The CDR3 runs 15 residues. Written as DNA, the CDR3 is TGTGCCAGCAGTGAAGGAGGGGTTTCATTCTACGAGCAGTACGTC. The encoded protein is CASSEGGVSFYEQYV.

This clonotype was observed a handful of times. This chain joins TRBV7-9 and TRBJ2-1; D possibly corresponds to TRBD1 (6 bases). The V gene lost 5 bases and the J gene lost 0 bases, with 14 bases spanning the gap. The CDR3 loop spans 16 amino acids. CDR1 is SEHNR and CDR2 is FQNEAQ in the germline V gene (reference sequence). The CDR3 sequence is CASSTRTVSSYNEQFF. In nucleotides, the CDR3 is TGTGCCAGCAGCACCCGGACAGTAAGCTCCTACAATGAGCAGTTCTTC.

The V gene is TRBV7-2, the J gene TRBJ2-4, with D hard to call. CDR3 length: 14 amino acids. Germline V CDR1 and CDR2: SGHTA, FQGNSA. The V end was cut by 6 bases, the J end by 3 bases, with 12 bases between. The DNA for the CDR3 is TGTGCCAGCAGGTTTGAAGCGTTCAAAAACATTCAGTACTTC. It codes for CASRFEAFKNIQYF.

This clonotype was counted between two and nine times. The chain is built from TRBV4-1 and TRBJ1-4; TRBD1 matches at 7 bases. The CDR3 extends over 16 amino acids. Germline values: CDR1 MGHRA, CDR2 YSYEKL. J was trimmed by 5 bases and V by 3 bases; bases with no gene match: 9. The CDR3: CASSQKGATPNEKLFF. The CDR3, as DNA: TGCGCCAGCAGCCAGAAGGGGGCGACCCCCAATGAAAAACTGTTTTTT.

At least ten counts were recorded for this clonotype. V gene TRBV19 combines with J gene TRBJ2-1; 11 positions agree with TRBD2. Germline V gene data show CDR1 as LNHDA and CDR2 as SQIVND (reference sequence). Trimming at V came to 3 bases and at J to 4 bases, leaving 2 bases not matched to a gene. The CDR3 covers 15 residues. The CDR3 nucleotides are TGTGCCAGTAGTATCCGGACTAGCGGGTACAATGAGCAGTTCTTC. Its protein product is CASSIRTSGYNEQFF.

This chain connects TRBV5-4 to TRBJ1-1; 7 nucleotides line up with TRBD1. This CDR3 has 16 amino acids. Germline V CDR1 and CDR2: SGHNT, YYREEE (reference sequence). After removal of 7 bases from V and 0 bases from J, the junction contained 12 bases not matched to a gene. The CDR3 reads CASRRAGTAVNTEAFF. In DNA, the CDR3 is TGTGCCAGCCGCAGAGCCGGGACAGCAGTGAACACTGAAGCTTTCTTT.

The table lists this clonotype with many counts. This chain links TRBV7-2 with TRBJ2-3; no firm D call. Germline V gene lookup returns CDR1 SGHTA and CDR2 FQGNSA. This CDR3 has 14 residues. Trimming took off 2 bases at V and 10 bases at J, with 16 bases between the two ends. The DNA of the CDR3 is TGTGCCAGCAGCTTAAGCGCTTGGCAGGATGCGCAGTATTTT. Translation gives CASSLSAWQDAQYF.

The rearrangement joins TRBV7-2 to TRBJ2-1, with TRBD2 identical over 8 bases. Trimming cost V 2 bases and J 13 bases; bases outside gene matches: 10. The CDR3 runs to 14 residues. Germline CDR1 SGHTA, CDR2 FQGNSA. The CDR3 loop is CASSLQREKQIQFF. The CDR3 DNA follows: TGTGCCAGCAGCTTACAGCGGGAGAAGCAAATTCAGTTCTTC.